The T cell receptor (beta chain) described here comes from a study of CD8+ T cells in alopecia areata. The CDR3 totals 14 residues. After removal of 3 bases from V and 5 bases from J, the junction contained 3 bases not matched to a gene. Germline-derived CDR1 and CDR2 are LGHNA and YSLEER. Sequencing templates came from extracted RNA that was reverse transcribed into cDNA. TCRdb's table, derived via immunoSEQ multiplex PCR, lists solely in-frame clones and lacks some. The table lists 120,000 or so clones, 45% to 65% of them singletons, with under 5% in the top ten. This sequence originates from a human donor with alopecia areata. Material: CD4+ T cells sorted from blood, obtained at week 0. The rearrangement links TRBV4-3 to TRBJ2-5; 10 positions match TRBD1. CDR3 protein: CASSQTGGAETQYF. CDR3 DNA: TGCGCCAGCAGCCAGACAGGGGGCGCGGAGACCCAGTACTTC.